Sequencing of this T cell receptor (beta chain) was carried out in a study of blood T cell repertoires in COVID-19. Across the whole study: From T cells, B-cell-depleted T cells, or PBMCs came the material, which was cDNA or gDNA.

From germline, CDR1 is DFQATT and CDR2 SNEGSKA (reference sequence). There are 11 residues in the CDR3. The V end lost 7 bases, the J end lost 1 base, and 7 bases lay between the germline ends. TCRdb's table, derived via immunoSEQ multiplex PCR, lists solely in-frame clones and lacks some. The sample holds about 210,000 clones, under 90% seen once. This clone showed up just a few times. This sequence joins TRBV20-1 and TRBJ1-2; no reliable D call. This sequence originates from a woman in her forties with active or convalescent COVID-19. Sequencing was done on a sample of peripheral blood. The CDR3 nucleotides read TGCAGTGTGTCAGATAACTATGGCTACACCTTC. It specifies CSVSDNYGYTF.